This T cell receptor (beta chain) was identified in a study of blood T cell repertoires in COVID-19. This clone was counted between two and nine times. Some clones are missing from TCRdb's copy, which holds only in-frame ones; the method was immunoSEQ multiplex PCR. The top ten hold less than 2% of the sample, which has roughly 290,000 clones, around 86% seen once. The CDR3 has 15 amino acids. CDR1 is GTSNPN, CDR2 SVGIG, per germline (reference sequence). V dropped 7 bases and J dropped 0 bases, with 18 bases sitting between them. The study drew participants aged about 18 to 95 years from 20 to 30 US areas. In assigning cohorts, the study relied on participant-reported clinical history. Cohort 3 recovered donors had two negative PCRs, clearance, or symptom resolution.

This chain uses TRBV30 with TRBJ1-1, with D unclear. The sequence derives from a woman aged 40 to 50 who had recovered from COVID-19. Sequencing was performed on PBMCs or T cells enriched from blood (not recorded which). The chain's CDR3 is CASESTGSLNTEAFF. For the CDR3, the DNA is TGTGCCTCCGAATCCACCGGGTCATTGAACACTGAAGCTTTCTTT.